The present T cell receptor beta chain was sequenced within a study of CD4 T cells in relation to SARS-CoV-2 and coronaviruses. Per the germline V gene, CDR1 is GTSNPN and CDR2 is SVGIG (reference sequence). This CDR3 is 13 amino acids long. Trimming left V 2 bases short and J 8 bases short, with 13 bases between. Some clones are missing from TCRdb's copy, which holds only in-frame ones; the method was immunoSEQ multiplex PCR. The sample includes 55,000 to 70,000 clones, approximately 95% of them seen just once. Before the COVID-19 pandemic, during about 2011-2019, CD4+ T cells were taken from unexposed donors.

V is TRBV30 and J is TRBJ2-1; tentative D call: TRBD1 (5 bases). The sequencing input was naive CD4+ T cells from PBMCs. Sample subset: naive CD4+ T cells isolated by negative enrichment. The TCR comes from a human donor in good health. The CDR3 DNA reads TGTGCCTGGAGTAGGGGAATCGGAGATGAGCAGTTCTTC. Its translation is CAWSRGIGDEQFF. The whole variable domain, filled in from reference TRBV30 and TRBJ2-1, reads SQTIHQWPATLVQPVGSPLSLECTVEGTSNPNLYWYRQAAGRGLQLLFYSVGIGQISSEVPQNLSASRPQDRQFILSSKKLLLSDSGFYLCAWSRGIGDEQFFGPGTRLTVL.